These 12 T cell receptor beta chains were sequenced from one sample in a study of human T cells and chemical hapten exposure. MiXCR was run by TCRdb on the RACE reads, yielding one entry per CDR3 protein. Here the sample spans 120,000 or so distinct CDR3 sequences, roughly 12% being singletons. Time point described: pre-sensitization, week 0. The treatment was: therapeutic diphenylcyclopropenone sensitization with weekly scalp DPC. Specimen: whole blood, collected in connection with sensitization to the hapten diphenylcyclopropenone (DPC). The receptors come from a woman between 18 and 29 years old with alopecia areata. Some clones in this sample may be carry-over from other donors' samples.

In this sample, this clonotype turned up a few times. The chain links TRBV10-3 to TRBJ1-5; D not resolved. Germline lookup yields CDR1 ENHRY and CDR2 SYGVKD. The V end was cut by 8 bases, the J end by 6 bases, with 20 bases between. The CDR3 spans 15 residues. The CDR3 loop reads CAIATAGHRGQPQHF. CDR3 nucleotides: TGTGCCATCGCGACCGCGGGCCATCGGGGTCAGCCCCAGCATTTT.

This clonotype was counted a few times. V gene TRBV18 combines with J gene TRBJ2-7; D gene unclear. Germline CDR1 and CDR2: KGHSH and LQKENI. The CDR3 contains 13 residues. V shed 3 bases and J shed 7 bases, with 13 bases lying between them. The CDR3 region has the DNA TGTGCCAGCTCACCGGCCGGTTTTGGTGAGCAGTACTTC. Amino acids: CASSPAGFGEQYF.

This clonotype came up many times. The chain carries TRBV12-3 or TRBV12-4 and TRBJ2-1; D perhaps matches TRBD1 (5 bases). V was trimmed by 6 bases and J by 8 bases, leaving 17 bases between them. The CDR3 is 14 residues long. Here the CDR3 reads CASRLGLPSYEQFF. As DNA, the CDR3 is TGTGCCAGCAGGTTGGGGCTCCCCTCTTATGAGCAGTTCTTC.

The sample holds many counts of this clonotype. The CDR3 DNA reads TGTGCCAGCACGACAGGAGGCGGTTGGGAACTGTTTTTT. Protein sequence: CASTTGGGWELFF. V usage is TRBV19 and J usage is TRBJ1-4, with D maybe TRBD1 (6 bases). Trimming took 9 bases from V and 12 from J, leaving 20 bases between them. Germline-derived CDR1 and CDR2 are LNHDA and SQIVND (reference sequence). This CDR3 is 13 amino acids long.

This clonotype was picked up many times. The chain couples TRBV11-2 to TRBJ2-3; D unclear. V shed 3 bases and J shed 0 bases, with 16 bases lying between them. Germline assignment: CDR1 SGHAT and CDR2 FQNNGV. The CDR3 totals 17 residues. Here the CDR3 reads CASSFLADSTSTDTQYF. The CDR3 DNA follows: TGTGCCAGCAGCTTTCTGGCCGACTCCACTAGCACAGATACGCAGTATTTT.

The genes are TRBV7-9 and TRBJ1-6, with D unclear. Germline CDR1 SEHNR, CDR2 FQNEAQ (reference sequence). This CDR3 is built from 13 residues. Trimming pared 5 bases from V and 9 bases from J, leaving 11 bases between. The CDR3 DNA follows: TGTGCCAGCAGCACATGGTTGGGTTCACCCCTCCACTTT. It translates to CASSTWLGSPLHF.

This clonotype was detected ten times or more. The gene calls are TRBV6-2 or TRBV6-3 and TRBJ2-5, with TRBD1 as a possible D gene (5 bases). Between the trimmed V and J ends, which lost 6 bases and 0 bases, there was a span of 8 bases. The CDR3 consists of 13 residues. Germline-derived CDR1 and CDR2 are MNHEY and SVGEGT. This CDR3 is CASSRTNQETQYF. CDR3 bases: TGTGCCAGCAGCCGGACAAACCAAGAGACCCAGTACTTC.

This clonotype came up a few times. CDR3 DNA: TGTGCCAGCAGCTTCCGAACAGGGGCCGCCATGGAGACCCAGTACTTC. Translated, it gives CASSFRTGAAMETQYF. The chain uses TRBV11-2 and TRBJ2-5, with 7 bases matching TRBD1. Germline V gene data show CDR1 as SGHAT and CDR2 as FQNNGV. The CDR3 runs 16 residues. V gave up 3 bases and J gave up 5 bases; unmatched junction bases: 12.

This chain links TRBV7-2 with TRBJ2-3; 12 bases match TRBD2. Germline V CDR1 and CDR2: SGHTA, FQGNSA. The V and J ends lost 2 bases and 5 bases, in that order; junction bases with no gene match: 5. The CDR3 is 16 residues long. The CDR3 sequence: CASSLYLAGGRDTQYF. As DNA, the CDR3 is TGTGCCAGCAGCTTATATCTAGCGGGGGGGCGAGATACGCAGTATTTT.

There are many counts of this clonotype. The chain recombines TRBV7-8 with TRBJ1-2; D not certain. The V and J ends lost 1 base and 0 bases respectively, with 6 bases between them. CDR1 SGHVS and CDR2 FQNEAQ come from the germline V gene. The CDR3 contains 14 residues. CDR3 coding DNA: TGTGCCAGCAGCTTAGGGAGAACTAACTATGGCTACACCTTC. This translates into CASSLGRTNYGYTF.

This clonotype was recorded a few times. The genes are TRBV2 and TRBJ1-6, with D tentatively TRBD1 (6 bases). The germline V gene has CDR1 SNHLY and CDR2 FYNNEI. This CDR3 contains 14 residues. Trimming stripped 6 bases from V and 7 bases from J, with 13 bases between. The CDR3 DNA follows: TGTGCCAGCAGCCGGGACACCCAAAATTCACCCCTCCACTTT. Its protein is CASSRDTQNSPLHF.

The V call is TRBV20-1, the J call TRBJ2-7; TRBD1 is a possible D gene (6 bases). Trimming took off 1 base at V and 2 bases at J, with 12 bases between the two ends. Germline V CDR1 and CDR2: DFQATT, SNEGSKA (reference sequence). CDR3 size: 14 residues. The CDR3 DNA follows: TGCAGTGCTAGAGTGGGGGCAGGGGCCTACGAGCAGTACTTC. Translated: CSARVGAGAYEQYF.